This T cell receptor beta chain was identified during a study of naive and memory T cell subsets. Whole-study results and caveats: The RNA method is potentially sensitive to activation and differentiation changes.

Ligated cDNA underwent four rounds of PCR with nested alpha and beta constant region primers and SP2. Alpha and beta constant region primers primed reverse transcription for blood and skin samples. TCRdb used MiXCR to reprocess the 5' RACE reads, holding one entry per CDR3 protein. Of tens of thousands of distinct CDR3 sequences in the sample, approximately 4.8% were seen once. This clonotype was seen at least ten times. Its antigen is as yet unknown. Germline V gene data show CDR1 as SGHDN and CDR2 as FVKESK. Trimming took 6 bases from V and 8 from J, leaving 23 bases between them. This CDR3 spans 15 amino acids. An oligonucleotide containing a UMI was ligated to the 3' end of TCR cDNA. Adult healthy volunteers gave 2.5 ml peripheral blood for whole-blood RNA. Unsorted total RNA, roughly 1 to 1,100 ng, was DNase treated before reverse transcription.

The chain uses TRBV14 and TRBJ2-7; possible D gene TRBD1, 7 bases. This clonotype was obtained from a female donor in good health. The chain's CDR3 is CASRKTGEALRKQYF. The CDR3 DNA reads TGTGCCAGCAGGAAAACAGGGGAGGCCCTTAGAAAGCAGTACTTC.